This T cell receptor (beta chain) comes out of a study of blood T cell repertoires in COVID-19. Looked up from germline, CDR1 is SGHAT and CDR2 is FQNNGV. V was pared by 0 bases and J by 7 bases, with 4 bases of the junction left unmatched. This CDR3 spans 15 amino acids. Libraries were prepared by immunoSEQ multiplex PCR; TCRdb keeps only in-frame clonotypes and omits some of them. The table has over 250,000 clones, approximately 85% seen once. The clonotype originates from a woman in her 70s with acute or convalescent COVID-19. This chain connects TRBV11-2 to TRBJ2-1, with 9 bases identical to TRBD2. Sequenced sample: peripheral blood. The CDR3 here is CASSLDAGGWNEQFF. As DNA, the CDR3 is TGTGCCAGCAGCTTAGATGCGGGGGGGTGGAATGAGCAGTTCTTC.